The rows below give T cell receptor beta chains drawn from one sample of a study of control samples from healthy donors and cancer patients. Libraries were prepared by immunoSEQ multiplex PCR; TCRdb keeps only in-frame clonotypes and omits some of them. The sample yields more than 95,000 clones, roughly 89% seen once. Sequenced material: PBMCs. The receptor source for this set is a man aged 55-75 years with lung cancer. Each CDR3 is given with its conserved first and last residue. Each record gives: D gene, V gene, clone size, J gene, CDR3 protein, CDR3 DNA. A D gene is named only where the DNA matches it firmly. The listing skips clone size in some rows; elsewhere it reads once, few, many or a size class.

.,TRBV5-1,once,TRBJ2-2,CASSARRNTGELFF,TGCGCCAGCAGCGCCAGGAGAAACACCGGGGAGCTGTTTTTT
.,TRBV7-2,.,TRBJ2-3,CASSLFTDTQYF,TGTGCCAGCAGCTTATTCACAGATACGCAGTATTTT
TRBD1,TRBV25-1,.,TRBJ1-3,CASSVAGGGNTIYF,TGTGCCAGCAGTGTTGCAGGGGGCGGAAACACCATATATTTT
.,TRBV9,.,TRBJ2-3,CASSVGLSDTQYF,TGTGCCAGCAGCGTGGGTCTTTCAGATACGCAGTATTTT
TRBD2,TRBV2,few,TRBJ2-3,CASKISGATDTQYF,TGTGCCAGCAAAATTAGCGGGGCCACAGATACGCAGTATTTT
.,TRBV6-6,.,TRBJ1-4,CASTPGGPNEKLFF,TGTGCCAGCACCCCGGGGGGACCTAATGAAAAACTGTTTTTT
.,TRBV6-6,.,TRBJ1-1,CASSITGNTEAFF,TGTGCCAGCAGTATAACAGGGAACACTGAAGCTTTCTTT
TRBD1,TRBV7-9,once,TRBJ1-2,CASSLGQGASNYGYTF,TGTGCCAGCAGTTTAGGACAGGGGGCTTCTAACTATGGCTACACCTTC
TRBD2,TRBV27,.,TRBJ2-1,CASRSLAGGYNEQFF,TGTGCCAGCAGGAGTCTAGCGGGGGGCTACAATGAGCAGTTCTTC
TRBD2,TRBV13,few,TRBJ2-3,CASSPPRGGAIREYGTQYF,TGTGCCAGCAGTCCCCCGCGCGGGGGGGCCATTCGAGAATACGGTACGCAGTATTTT
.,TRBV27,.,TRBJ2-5,CATSIVGQETQYF,TGTGCCACTTCGATTGTAGGCCAAGAGACCCAGTACTTC
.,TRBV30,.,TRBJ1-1,CAWSVHSMNTEAFF,TGTGCCTGGAGTGTACACAGCATGAACACTGAAGCTTTCTTT
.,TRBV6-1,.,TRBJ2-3,CASSEGNNWSTDTQYF,TGTGCCAGCAGTGAAGGGAACAACTGGAGCACAGATACGCAGTATTTT
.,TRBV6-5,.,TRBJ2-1,CASSRANEQFF,TGTGCCAGCAGTAGGGCCAATGAGCAGTTCTTC
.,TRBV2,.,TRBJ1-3,CASTTRGNTIYF,TGTGCCAGCACCACCCGGGGAAACACCATATATTTT
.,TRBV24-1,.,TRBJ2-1,CATRGVDEQFF,TGTGCCACCCGAGGGGTGGATGAGCAGTTCTTC
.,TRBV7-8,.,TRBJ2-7,CASSFGRSSYEQYF,TGTGCCAGCAGCTTCGGACGGAGCTCCTACGAGCAGTACTTC
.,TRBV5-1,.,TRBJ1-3,CASSEGSGNTIYF,TGCGCCAGCAGCGAGGGCTCTGGAAACACCATATATTTT
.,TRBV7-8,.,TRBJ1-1,CASSLLSGGSTEAFF,TGTGCCAGCAGCTTACTTTCGGGGGGGAGCACTGAAGCTTTCTTT
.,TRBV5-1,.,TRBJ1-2,CASSPGDYGYTF,TGCGCCAGCAGCCCCGGGGACTATGGCTACACCTTC
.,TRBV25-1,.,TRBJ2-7,CASRAVLEQYF,TGTGCCAGCAGAGCGGTCCTCGAGCAGTACTTC
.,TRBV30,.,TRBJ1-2,CAWSKNRAAGYTF,TGTGCCTGGAGCAAAAACAGGGCGGCTGGCTACACCTTC
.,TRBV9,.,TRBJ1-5,CASSGPGPNQPQHF,TGTGCCAGCAGCGGACCAGGACCAAATCAGCCCCAGCATTTT
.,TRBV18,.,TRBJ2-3,CASSPYGPGGASTDTQYF,TGTGCCAGCTCACCTTACGGCCCAGGGGGGGCAAGCACAGATACGCAGTATTTT
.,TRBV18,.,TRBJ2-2,CASSLQKGGSTGELFF,TGTGCCAGCTCCCTTCAAAAGGGAGGAAGCACCGGGGAGCTGTTTTTT
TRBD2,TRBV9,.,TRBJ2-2,CASTRAGANTGELFF,TGTGCCAGCACCAGAGCGGGGGCGAACACCGGGGAGCTGTTTTTT
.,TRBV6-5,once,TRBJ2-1,CATTSRIDNEQFF,TGTGCCACTACTAGCCGTATCGACAATGAGCAGTTCTTC